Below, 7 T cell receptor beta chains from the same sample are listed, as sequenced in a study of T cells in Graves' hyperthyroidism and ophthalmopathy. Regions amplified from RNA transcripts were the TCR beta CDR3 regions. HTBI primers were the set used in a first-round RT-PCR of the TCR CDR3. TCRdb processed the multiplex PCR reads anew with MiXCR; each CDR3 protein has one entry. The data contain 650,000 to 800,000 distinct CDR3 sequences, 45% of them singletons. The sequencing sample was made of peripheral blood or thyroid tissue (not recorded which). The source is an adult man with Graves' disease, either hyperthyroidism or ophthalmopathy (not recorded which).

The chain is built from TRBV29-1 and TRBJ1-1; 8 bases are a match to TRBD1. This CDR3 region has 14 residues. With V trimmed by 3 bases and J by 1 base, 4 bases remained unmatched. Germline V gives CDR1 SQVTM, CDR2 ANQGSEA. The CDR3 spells CSVDGQGANTEAFF. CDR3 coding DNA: TGCAGCGTTGATGGGCAGGGGGCGAACACTGAAGCTTTCTTT.

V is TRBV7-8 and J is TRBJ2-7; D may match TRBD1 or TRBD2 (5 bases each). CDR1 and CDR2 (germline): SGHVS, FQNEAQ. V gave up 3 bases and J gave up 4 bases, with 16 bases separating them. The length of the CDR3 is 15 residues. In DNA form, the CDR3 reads TGTGCCAGCAGCTTGAAAGGGACGACAAAATACGAGCAGTACTTC. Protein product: CASSLKGTTKYEQYF.

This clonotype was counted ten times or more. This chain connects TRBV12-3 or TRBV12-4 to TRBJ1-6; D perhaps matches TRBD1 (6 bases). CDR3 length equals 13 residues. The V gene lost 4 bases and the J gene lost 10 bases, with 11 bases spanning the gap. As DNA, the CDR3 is TGTGCCAGCAGTTATGTACAGGGCTCACCCCTCCACTTT. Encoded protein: CASSYVQGSPLHF.

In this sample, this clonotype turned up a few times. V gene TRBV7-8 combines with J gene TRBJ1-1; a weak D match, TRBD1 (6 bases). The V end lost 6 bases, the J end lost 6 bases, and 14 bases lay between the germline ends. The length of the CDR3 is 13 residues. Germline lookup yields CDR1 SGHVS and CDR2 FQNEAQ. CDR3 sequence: CASRLQGNPEAFF. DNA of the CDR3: TGTGCCAGCAGGTTACAGGGAAACCCTGAAGCTTTCTTT.

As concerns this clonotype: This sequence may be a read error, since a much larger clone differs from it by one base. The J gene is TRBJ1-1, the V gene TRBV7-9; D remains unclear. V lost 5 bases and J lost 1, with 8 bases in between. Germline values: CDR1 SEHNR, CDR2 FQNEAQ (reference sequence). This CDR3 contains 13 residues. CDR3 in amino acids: CASSAYKNTEAFF. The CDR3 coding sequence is TGTGCCAGCAGCGCTTACAAGAACACTGAAGCTTTCTTT.

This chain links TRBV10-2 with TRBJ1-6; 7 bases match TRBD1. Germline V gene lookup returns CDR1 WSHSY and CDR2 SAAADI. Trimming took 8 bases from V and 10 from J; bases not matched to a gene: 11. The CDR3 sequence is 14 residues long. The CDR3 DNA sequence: TGCGCCAGCGTTGCGGAGACAGGGTCCTCACCCCTCCACTTT. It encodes CASVAETGSSPLHF.

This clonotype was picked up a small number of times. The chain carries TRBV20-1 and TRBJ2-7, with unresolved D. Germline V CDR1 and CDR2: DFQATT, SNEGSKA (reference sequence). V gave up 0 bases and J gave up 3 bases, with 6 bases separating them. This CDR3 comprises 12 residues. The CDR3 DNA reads TGCAGTGCTAGAGAGACTCTCTACGAGCAGTACTTC. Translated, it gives CSARETLYEQYF.